Below, 20 T cell receptor beta chains from the same sample are listed, as sequenced in a study of blood T cell repertoires in COVID-19. Produced via immunoSEQ multiplex PCR; TCRdb's table is partial and in-frame only. Among more than 200,000 clones listed, approximately 86% were seen once. The sample consisted of PBMCs or T cells enriched from blood (not recorded which). The receptors derive from a woman in her 30s with acute COVID-19.

This sequence joins TRBV21-1 and TRBJ1-1; the DNA was not compared with TRBD1, the D call given in the table. TRBV21-1 is a pseudogene. The CDR3 extends over 15 amino acids. The CDR3 sequence: CASSKGPGHGTEAFF. The CDR3 DNA reads as TGTGCCAGCAGCAAAGGCCCAGGGCACGGCACTGAAGCTTTCTTT.

The chain has TRBV6-5 and TRBJ1-1; D is possibly TRBD1 (5 bases). This CDR3 has 15 residues. Germline CDR1 reads MNHEY; CDR2 reads SVGAGI. V gave up 9 bases and J gave up 0 bases, with 17 bases separating them. CDR3 bases: TGTGCCAGTTTTAAAAGGCAGGGAATGAACACTGAAGCTTTCTTT. The encoded protein is CASFKRQGMNTEAFF.

The V call is TRBV19, the J call TRBJ2-6, with D possibly TRBD2 on 7 matching bases. V was trimmed by 7 bases and J by 0 bases, leaving 25 bases between them. Germline V CDR1 and CDR2: LNHDA, SQIVND (reference sequence). The CDR3 has 20 amino acids. CDR3: CASIKTGGTLDVSGANVLTF. The CDR3 nucleotides read TGTGCCAGTATCAAAACCGGGGGGACACTTGACGTCTCTGGGGCCAACGTCCTGACTTTC.

The chain couples TRBV28 to TRBJ2-3; the match to TRBD2 covers 9 bases. The CDR3 has 15 amino acids. The germline V gene encodes CDR1 MDHEN and CDR2 SYDVKM. J gave up 2 bases and V 2 bases, and 2 bases lay outside the gene matches. CDR3: CASSLTSGYTDTQYF. DNA for the CDR3: TGTGCCAGCAGTTTAACTAGCGGGTACACAGATACGCAGTATTTT.

The chain joins TRBV18 to TRBJ1-2, with 10 bases lining up with TRBD1. Germline V gene sequence: CDR1 KGHSH, CDR2 LQKENI. The CDR3 has 15 amino acids. V gave up 3 bases and J gave up 0 bases; unmatched junction bases: 1. The CDR3 region has the DNA TGTGCCAGCTCACCCGGACAGGGGGCTAACTATGGCTACACCTTC. Translating it yields CASSPGQGANYGYTF.

This clone was counted a single time. The chain joins TRBV3-1 (or the pseudogene TRBV3-2) to TRBJ2-3, with 8 bases matching TRBD2. Per the germline V gene, CDR1 is LGHDT and CDR2 is YNNKEL (reference sequence). V lost 6 bases to trimming and J lost 5 bases; unmatched junction nucleotides: 19. The CDR3 is made up of 18 amino acids. Written as DNA, the CDR3 is TGTGCCAGCAGAAGACTGGGCACCGGCGGGGGGACGGAAGATACGCAGTATTTT. Protein product: CASRRLGTGGGTEDTQYF.

V gene TRBV19 combines with J gene TRBJ1-2; D is possibly TRBD1 (5 bases). The CDR3 is 14 residues long. Germline CDR1 LNHDA, CDR2 SQIVND (reference sequence). The V gene lost 4 bases and the J gene lost 4 bases, with 13 bases spanning the gap. CDR3 sequence (DNA): TGTGCCAGTAGTAGGGACTCAAGGGGCTATGGCTACACCTTC. Translating gives CASSRDSRGYGYTF.

For this clone: One junction end does not reproduce the germline sequence, and a read error may be involved. The chain is built from TRBV7-7 and TRBJ2-5; possible D gene TRBD2, 5 bases. Germline-derived CDR1 and CDR2 are SSHAT and FNYEAQ (reference sequence). The CDR3 extends over 16 amino acids. The CDR3 bases are TGTGCTAGCAGCTTAGCCGGGCAGGCGGGCTTAGAGACCCAGTACTTC. Its protein product is CASSLAGQAGLETQYF. Full variable domain (remainder filled in from reference TRBV7-7 and TRBJ2-5): GAGVSQSPRYKVTKRGQDVTLRCDPISSHATLYWYQQALGQGPEFLTYFNYEAQPDKSGLPSDRFSAERPEGSISTLTIQRTEQRDSAMYRCASSLAGQAGLETQYFGPGTRLLVL.

The rearrangement links TRBV6-5 to TRBJ1-1; 9 bases line up with TRBD1. Germline CDR1 reads MNHEY; CDR2 reads SVGAGI. The CDR3 sequence is 14 residues long. The V gene end was trimmed by 7 bases and the J gene end by 5 bases; junction bases not matched to a gene: 8. In DNA, the CDR3 is TGTGCCAGCACCTTCGGACAGGGGAGGACTGAAGCTTTCTTT. Translated: CASTFGQGRTEAFF.

The V and J genes are TRBV28 and TRBJ1-1; no definite D call. CDR3 length equals 12 residues. Germline CDR1 is MDHEN and CDR2 is SYDVKM. The V and J ends lost 3 bases and 8 bases respectively, with 10 bases between them. The CDR3, as DNA: TGTGCCAGCAGTTTGTCGGGTTGGGAAGCTTTCTTT. This gives the protein CASSLSGWEAFF.

The chain is built from TRBV6-5 and TRBJ1-2; 7 bases are a match to TRBD1. The V segment lost 0 bases and the J segment 4 bases; nucleotides outside the gene matches: 2. CDR3 length: 14 amino acids. Germline CDR1 and CDR2: MNHEY and SVGAGI. The CDR3 coding sequence is TGTGCCAGCAGTTACTCGTCAGGGGGCTATGGCTACACCTTC. Translated: CASSYSSGGYGYTF.

The chain combines TRBV20-1 with TRBJ2-5; 12 nucleotides align to TRBD2. The CDR3 covers 18 residues. V lost 3 bases, J lost 5 bases, and 16 bases stayed unmatched. From germline, CDR1 is DFQATT and CDR2 SNEGSKA (reference sequence). The CDR3 sequence: CSASSWPSGREPPETQYF. The DNA for the CDR3 is TGCAGTGCTAGTTCGTGGCCTAGCGGGAGGGAGCCCCCCGAGACCCAGTACTTC.

The chain combines TRBV2 with TRBJ1-1; D is perhaps TRBD1 (6 bases). This CDR3 spans 16 amino acids. Trimming took off 7 bases at V and 6 bases at J, with 24 bases between the two ends. The V gene's germline CDR1 is SNHLY and CDR2 FYNNEI. The CDR3 DNA follows: TGTGCCAGCACATCACTGCCACAGGGATCTATCGCTGAAGCTTTCTTT. This sequence encodes CASTSLPQGSIAEAFF.

This sequence joins TRBV19 and TRBJ1-5; TRBD1 matches 7 bases. The CDR3 runs to 14 residues. CDR1 LNHDA and CDR2 SQIVND come from the germline V gene (reference sequence). The ends lost 3 bases at V and 4 bases at J; junction bases unmatched: 3. The CDR3 sequence is CASSMGQYNQPQHF. CDR3 nucleotides: TGTGCCAGTAGTATGGGACAGTATAATCAGCCCCAGCATTTT. The full variable domain, its missing parts supplied by reference TRBV19 and TRBJ1-5, is DGGITQSPKYLFRKEGQNVTLSCEQNLNHDAMYWYRQDPGQGLRLIYYSQIVNDFQKGDIAEGYSVSREKKESFPLTVTSAQKNPTAFYLCASSMGQYNQPQHFGDGTRLSIL.

The rearrangement uses TRBV28 and TRBJ2-1; no firm D call. CDR1 MDHEN and CDR2 SYDVKM come from the germline V gene. V lost 4 bases to trimming and J lost 6 bases, with 10 bases between them. The CDR3 is made up of 13 amino acids. The CDR3 sequence: CASSSTPFNEQFF. The CDR3 DNA follows: TGTGCCAGCAGTTCTACTCCCTTCAATGAGCAGTTCTTC.

The gene calls are TRBV11-3 and TRBJ2-7; tentatively, D is TRBD1 (5 bases). Germline lookup yields CDR1 SGHNT and CDR2 YENEEA. CDR3 size: 14 residues. Trimming left V 1 base short and J 7 bases short, with 14 bases between. CDR3 amino acids: CASSLGGRQAEQYF. The CDR3 DNA follows: TGTGCCAGCAGCTTAGGGGGCCGCCAAGCAGAGCAGTACTTC.

V is TRBV2 and J is TRBJ1-1; no firm D call. V dropped 6 bases and J dropped 3 bases, with 8 bases sitting between them. This CDR3 is built from 12 residues. Germline values: CDR1 SNHLY, CDR2 FYNNEI. CDR3 DNA sequence: TGTGCCAGCAGCGATCAGGACACTGAAGCTTTCTTT. Its protein is CASSDQDTEAFF.

This clone was counted between two and nine times. J is TRBJ1-2 and V is TRBV2; D not resolved. The CDR3 runs to 18 residues. Germline values: CDR1 SNHLY, CDR2 FYNNEI. The V gene lost 5 bases and the J gene lost 0 bases, with 22 bases spanning the gap. The CDR3 reads CASSPLIRGPTTNYGYTF. CDR3 nucleotides: TGTGCCAGCAGTCCTCTAATCCGCGGGCCTACTACTAACTATGGCTACACCTTC.

This clone was picked up a small number of times. The chain joins TRBV4-2 to TRBJ2-2; TRBD1 matches 9 bases. The CDR3 loop spans 15 amino acids. Looked up from germline, CDR1 is LGHNA and CDR2 is YNFKEQ. The V segment lost 4 bases and the J segment 6 bases; nucleotides outside the gene matches: 6. CDR3 sequence (DNA): TGTGCCAGCAGCCGGGACAGGGTTCCTCCCGGGGAGCTGTTTTTT. It translates to CASSRDRVPPGELFF.

For the CDR3, the DNA is TGTGCCACCAGTGCCCCGCCTCCCCGGACAGGGAACAATCAGCCCCAGCATTTT. It codes for CATSAPPPRTGNNQPQHF. The chain uses TRBV24-1 and TRBJ1-5, with 8 bases fitting TRBD1. Germline V gives CDR1 KGHDR, CDR2 SFDVKD. The length of the CDR3 is 18 residues. V shed 5 bases, J shed 3 bases, and the junction held 14 bases outside the gene matches.